Shown below are 21 T cell receptor beta chains from a single sample sequenced in a study of T-cell memory formation after mild COVID-19. TCRdb used MiXCR to reprocess the 5' RACE reads, holding one entry per CDR3 protein. This sample carries tens of thousands of distinct CDR3 sequences, 16% of them seen once, and the ten largest clones take roughly 30%. The material sequenced was PBMCs or a T cell subset sorted from them (not recorded which). Every receptor here comes from an adult woman who had mild COVID-19 (a few samples of this study predate the infection). Cell type and time point are not known.

This chain links TRBV29-1 with TRBJ2-2, with no clear D. V lost 5 bases to trimming and J lost 0 bases, with 10 bases between them. From germline, CDR1 is SQVTM and CDR2 ANQGSEA. There are 14 residues in the CDR3. This CDR3 reads CSVIGQTNTGELFF. The CDR3 DNA reads TGCAGCGTTATCGGTCAGACGAACACCGGGGAGCTGTTTTTT.

This chain joins TRBV21-1 and TRBJ2-1; TRBD1 is taken as the D call from the table, unchecked against the DNA. TRBV21-1 is listed as a pseudogene. The CDR3 sequence is 16 residues long. The CDR3 bases are TGTGCCAGCAGAATTCGTTTAGCCTCAACAGGCAATGAGCAGTTCTTC. Protein: CASRIRLASTGNEQFF.

The gene calls are TRBV12-3 or TRBV12-4 and TRBJ2-7; TRBD1 matches 8 bases. J lost 7 bases, V lost 5 bases, and 7 bases had no gene match. The CDR3 consists of 13 residues. The DNA for the CDR3 is TGTGCCAGCAGTCCGCCGACAGGGGTTGAGCAGTACTTC. Residues: CASSPPTGVEQYF.

This clonotype turned up a few times. This rearrangement joins TRBV9 to TRBJ2-3, with D perhaps matching TRBD2 (6 bases). This CDR3 comprises 15 residues. Germline-derived CDR1 and CDR2 are SGDLS and YYNGEE. Trimming cost V 0 bases and J 4 bases, with 12 bases left between them. CDR3 DNA: TGTGCCAGCAGCGTAGCGGGAGTTTTCGCAGATACGCAGTATTTT. The encoded protein is CASSVAGVFADTQYF.

Only a few counts were recorded for this clonotype. The J gene is TRBJ2-7, the V gene TRBV27; TRBD2 might be the D (6 bases). Looked up from germline, CDR1 is MNHEY and CDR2 is SMNVEV (reference sequence). The CDR3 is 13 amino acids. V was pared by 4 bases and J by 6 bases, with 13 bases between. CDR3 amino acids: CASSSWGVGEQYF. In DNA form, the CDR3 reads TGTGCCAGCAGTTCCTGGGGGGTAGGCGAGCAGTACTTC.

This clonotype was seen a few times. This chain joins TRBV7-2 and TRBJ2-7, with 7 bases identical to TRBD2. The CDR3 extends over 14 amino acids. Losses at the gene ends were 7 bases for V and 3 bases for J; bases not matched to a gene: 9. The germline CDR1 and CDR2 sequences are SGHTA and FQGNSA. The CDR3 loop is CASNPGRLRYEQYF. CDR3 coding DNA: TGTGCCAGCAACCCCGGGAGGCTTCGCTACGAGCAGTACTTC.

The sample holds a few counts of this clonotype. The chain employs TRBV5-4 and TRBJ2-7; TRBD1 matches 7 bases. This CDR3 has 13 amino acids. V was clipped by 9 bases and J by 3 bases; unmatched bases: 9. CDR1 is SGHNT and CDR2 is YYREEE in the germline V gene (reference sequence). Written as DNA, the CDR3 is TGTGCCACCTTTTGGACAGGAGACTACGAGCAGTACTTC. It specifies CATFWTGDYEQYF.

This clonotype was picked up a small number of times. This chain joins TRBV4-1 and TRBJ2-3; D may be TRBD1 (7 bases). V was shortened by 1 base and J by 9 bases, with 17 bases between the two germline ends. The CDR3 is 15 residues long. Per germline, CDR1 MGHRA and CDR2 YSYEKL. DNA of the CDR3: TGCGCCAGCAGCCAAGCAGGGGGGTCCCCGGTAACGCAGTATTTT. Translation gives CASSQAGGSPVTQYF.

The chain recombines TRBV7-9 with TRBJ2-1; TRBD1 aligns across 9 bases. J was trimmed by 8 bases and V by 0 bases; bases with no gene match: 5. Germline CDR1 and CDR2: SEHNR and FQNEAQ (reference sequence). The CDR3 length is 15 residues. CDR3 nucleotide sequence: TGTGCCAGCAGCTTAGCAGGGACAGGGAGGGATGAGCAGTTCTTC. Its protein product is CASSLAGTGRDEQFF.

DNA for the CDR3: TGCGCCAGCAGCCAAGTCTGGGACAGCAATCAGCCCCAGCATTTT. Translating it yields CASSQVWDSNQPQHF. This chain uses TRBV4-3 with TRBJ1-5, with TRBD1 as a possible D gene (5 bases). The CDR3 runs 15 residues. V lost 1 base, J lost 1 base, and 8 bases lay in between. In germline, CDR1 is LGHNA, CDR2 YSLEER.

There are a few counts of this clonotype. The chain combines TRBV20-1 with TRBJ2-1; tentatively, D is TRBD2 (6 bases). The CDR3 contains 14 residues. In germline, CDR1 is DFQATT, CDR2 SNEGSKA (reference sequence). The germline V and J ends were trimmed by 2 bases and 4 bases, with 12 bases remaining between them. This CDR3 reads CSARLGRGYNEQFF. The CDR3 coding sequence is TGCAGTGCTAGACTGGGCCGGGGGTACAATGAGCAGTTCTTC.

The chain uses TRBV4-1 and TRBJ1-5, with 11 bases fitting TRBD1. The CDR3 is made up of 15 amino acids. After removal of 0 bases from V and 7 bases from J, the junction contained 2 bases not matched to a gene. CDR1 and CDR2 from the germline V gene are MGHRA and YSYEKL. The CDR3 protein is CASSQDGQGAQPQHF. The CDR3 DNA reads TGCGCCAGCAGCCAAGACGGACAGGGGGCCCAGCCCCAGCATTTT.

The rearrangement links TRBV9 to TRBJ2-1; weak D call: TRBD2 (5 bases). This CDR3 comprises 16 residues. Germline-derived CDR1 and CDR2 are SGDLS and YYNGEE. Trimming shortened V by 3 bases and J by 6 bases, and 19 bases separated the two germline ends. CDR3 protein: CASSARGPEVANEQFF. As DNA, the CDR3 is TGTGCCAGCAGCGCCAGAGGTCCGGAGGTTGCCAATGAGCAGTTCTTC.

This clonotype has a handful of counts. The V call is TRBV7-2, the J call TRBJ2-5; D call uncertain. This CDR3 comprises 16 residues. Trimming removed 3 bases at V and 4 bases at J, with 18 bases between. Germline V gives CDR1 SGHTA, CDR2 FQGNSA. In DNA form, the CDR3 reads TGTGCCAGCAGCTTTCAACTTGTCTACTCGGGAGAGACCCAGTACTTC. Its protein is CASSFQLVYSGETQYF.

The chain employs TRBV4-3 and TRBJ2-7; D gene unclear. V was cut by 1 base and J by 2 bases, with 15 bases left in between. The germline gives CDR1 LGHNA, CDR2 YSLEER. This CDR3 region has 16 residues. CDR3 in DNA: TGCGCCAGCAGCCAAGCAACGTCACCCCCGGCCTACGAGCAGTACTTC. Its translation is CASSQATSPPAYEQYF.

This clonotype was found a few times. V and J are TRBV7-3 and TRBJ2-2, with a tentative D call TRBD2 (5 bases). Germline lookup yields CDR1 SGHTA and CDR2 FQGTGA. The CDR3 is 16 amino acids. V shed 5 bases and J shed 5 bases, with 18 bases lying between them. CDR3 region: CASSQRAAINTGELFF. DNA for the CDR3: TGTGCCAGCAGCCAAAGAGCGGCTATTAATACCGGGGAGCTGTTTTTT.

This clonotype was seen a handful of times. The V and J genes are TRBV4-1 and TRBJ2-5; D may match TRBD1 or TRBD2 (5 bases each). The V and J ends lost 0 bases and 1 base respectively, with 9 bases between them. CDR3 size: 15 residues. Germline CDR1 reads MGHRA; CDR2 reads YSYEKL. The CDR3 DNA reads as TGCGCCAGCAGCCAAGATCCCGGGACCCAAGAGACCCAGTACTTC. Residues: CASSQDPGTQETQYF.

This clonotype was detected only once. This chain joins TRBV3-1 and TRBJ2-7; the D is unclear. This CDR3 spans 15 amino acids. Looked up from germline, CDR1 is LGHDT and CDR2 is YNNKEL (reference sequence). V lost 1 base, J lost 5 bases, and 15 bases lay in between. This CDR3 reads CASSQVGGAGHEQYF. The CDR3 DNA is TGTGCCAGCAGCCAAGTCGGCGGAGCCGGGCACGAGCAGTACTTC.

The chain recombines TRBV12-3 or TRBV12-4 with TRBJ1-1; possibly TRBD1 for D (5 bases). Trimming took 1 base from V and 5 from J, leaving 5 bases between them. CDR3 length: 12 residues. The CDR3 region is CASSLEGTEAFF. CDR3 bases: TGTGCCAGCAGTTTAGAGGGGACTGAAGCTTTCTTT.

This sequence joins TRBV6-1 and TRBJ2-7; 9 bases are a match to TRBD2. Germline V lookup: CDR1 MNHNS, CDR2 SASEGT. The CDR3 has 15 amino acids. V shed 4 bases and J 1 base; nucleotides not matched to a gene: 5. CDR3: CASSVGTSPSYEQYF. The CDR3 DNA reads as TGTGCCAGCAGTGTTGGGACTAGCCCTTCCTACGAGCAGTACTTC.

This clonotype was counted only a few times. The CDR3, as DNA: TGTGCCTGTGGGGGTGATGAGCAGTTCTTC. Its protein is CACGGDEQFF. The chain recombines TRBV7-9 with TRBJ2-1; D might be TRBD1 or TRBD2, each matching 5 bases. CDR3 length: 10 amino acids. Germline assignment: CDR1 SEHNR and CDR2 FQNEAQ (reference sequence). V lost 11 bases and J 8 bases, leaving 10 bases between the germline ends.